This T cell receptor (beta chain) was retrieved from a study of control samples from healthy donors and cancer patients. Repertoires were generated with immunoSEQ multiplex PCR, while TCRdb's copy carries only in-frame clones and drops some. The sample comprises under 100,000 clones, approximately 93% of which are singletons, and approximately 1.5% rests with the top ten. V gave up 2 bases and J gave up 3 bases, with 4 bases separating them. In germline, CDR1 is SGHRS, CDR2 YFSETQ. This CDR3 contains 12 residues. The sequenced material came from blood. This TCR was sampled from a woman in her twenties or thirties in good health. This chain joins TRBV5-1 and TRBJ2-3; D uncertain. As DNA, the CDR3 is TGCGCCAGCAGCTTTTTGACAGATACGCAGTATTTT. This encodes CASSFLTDTQYF.